Given below is one TCR beta chain in context. The antigen it recognizes is unknown. This may arise from a read error, as a much more abundant clone is one base away. Libraries were prepared through PCR. The sample was run on an Illumina HiSeq 4000. Bulk TCR libraries were made following a previously described method, with the TCR primers given in Table S5. Total RNA was purified with the Qiagen AllPrep DNA/RNA kit. Reads from multiple sequencing runs of the same library were pooled before analysis. On the authors' methods: Reads were retained only if an exact TCR constant sequence was present, and the retained reads were trimmed to 150 nt and grouped according to their 12-nt molecular barcodes. Reads inside each barcode group were sub-clustered using a 15% Levenshtein threshold, and a quality-weighted consensus sequence was constructed for each RNA molecule. Non-functional sequences were removed, as were lower-count sequences one edit away from another. Based on a fit of two negative binomial distributions, barcode sub-clusters having less than 20% of the maximum read count were discarded. The raw public reads went through TCRdb reprocessing: fastp at Q25, MiXCR clone calling, in-frame beta chains kept. Rows merge per CDR3 protein into single entries with the most common DNA and genes. The V and J calls were determined by TCRdb, not by the authors. For this sample there are about 500,000 distinct CDR3 sequences; about a fifth appear just once. About 0.8% of the sample is held by the ten biggest clonotypes.

Naive CD8 T cell libraries were made from around 20,000 to 1,000,000 sorted cells using 10%, 30% or 50% of purified RNA. Naive CD8 T cells were FACS-sorted as CD8+CD4-CCR7+CD45RA+ on a BD FACSAria II into RLT Plus buffer. To test detection sensitivity, Jurkat RNA equivalent to ten TCR copies was spiked into samples of roughly 18,000-1,000,000 naive CD8 T cells. CD8 T cells were enriched with RosetteSep CD8+ T Cell Enrichment Cocktail and Ficoll-Paque, followed by ACK red cell lysis. This specimen belongs to a study of molecular identifiers for immune sequencing clone quantification (dated by TCRdb to between 2017 and 2018). About the investigation overall: For a replicate experiment, the RNA from either about 20,000 or 100,000 naive CD8 T cells was divided into five aliquots, and four of those aliquots went on to sequencing. This methods study benchmarked molecular-identifier clustering-based TCR repertoire sequencing (MIDCIRS) and TCR RNA copy counting, using CD8 T cells to do so.

The full study reports these points: Highly expanded clone sizes could be underestimated if identical TCR molecules share a barcode. Spiked-in Jurkat TCR RNA equal to a single cell's worth was reported to be detectable even within 1,200,000 naive CD8 T cells. Without barcode sub-clustering, chimeric consensus sequences inflated TCR diversity; chimeras reached as high as 47%. Approximately 2.7 recovered TCR RNA copies per cell were obtained by modeling, versus about 10 by digital PCR, implying a capture efficiency of about 30%. The naive libraries included spiked-in Jurkat TCR RNA (approximately 11 copies' worth), and this RNA is not part of the donor repertoire. Clones above 20 RNA copies held over 99% of molecules in CMV-specific effector cells but under 1% in naive cells.

The CDR3 measures 13 amino acids from cysteine to phenylalanine. Only the CDR3 region is kept as DNA, spanning 39 bases read in frame from base 1. Taken from the germline V gene (reference sequence), the CDR1 and CDR2 loops are PRHDT and FYEKMQ. Sequenced input: naive CD8+ T cells from blood, with Jurkat cell RNA spiked in. The cell subset or site label of this sample denotes: FACS-sorted CD8+CD4-CCR7+CD45RA+ naive T cells. The TCR originated in a human donor in good health. Some libraries in this study had Jurkat cell RNA spiked in. Rearrangement joined TRBV13 to TRBJ2-5; no confident D gene assignment can be made. The nucleotide sequence is given as TGTGCCAGCAGCCCCCCAGACCAAGAGGCCCAGTACTTC. Its coded protein is CASSPPDQEAQYF.